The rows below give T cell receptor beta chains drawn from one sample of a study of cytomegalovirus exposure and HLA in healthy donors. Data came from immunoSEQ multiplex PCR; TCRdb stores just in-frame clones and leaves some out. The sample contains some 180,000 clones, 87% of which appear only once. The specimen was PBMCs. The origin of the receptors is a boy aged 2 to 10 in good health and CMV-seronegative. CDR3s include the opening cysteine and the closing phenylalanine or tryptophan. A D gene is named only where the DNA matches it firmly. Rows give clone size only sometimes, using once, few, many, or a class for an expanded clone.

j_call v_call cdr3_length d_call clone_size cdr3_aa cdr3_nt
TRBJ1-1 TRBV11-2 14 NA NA CASSQRQVPARAFF TGTGCCAGCAGCCAGAGACAGGTCCCGGCGCGGGCTTTCTTT
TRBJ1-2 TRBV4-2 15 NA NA CASSQEQGRPYGYTF TGTGCCAGCAGCCAAGAACAGGGAAGGCCTTATGGCTACACCTTC
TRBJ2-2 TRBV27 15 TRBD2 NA CASTIGASGYGELFF TGTGCCAGCACTATAGGGGCTAGCGGTTACGGGGAGCTGTTTTTT
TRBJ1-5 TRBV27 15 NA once CASSLVYYSNQPQHF TGTGCCAGCAGTTTAGTTTACTATAGCAATCAGCCCCAGCATTTT
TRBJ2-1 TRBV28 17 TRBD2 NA CASSSAREGLGGNEQFF TGTGCCAGCAGCTCTGCGCGGGAGGGCCTTGGGGGCAATGAGCAGTTCTTC
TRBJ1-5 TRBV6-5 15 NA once CASSYSGNHNQPQHF TGTGCCAGCAGTTACTCCGGGAATCACAATCAGCCCCAGCATTTT
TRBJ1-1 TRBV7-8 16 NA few CASSLGREGRGTEAFF TGTGCCAGCAGCTTAGGTCGGGAGGGGAGAGGCACTGAAGCTTTCTTT
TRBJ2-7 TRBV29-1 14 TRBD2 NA CSTEGPAGVGEQYF TGCAGCACCGAAGGGCCCGCGGGAGTAGGCGAGCAGTACTTC
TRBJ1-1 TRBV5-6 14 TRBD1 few CASTIQTGSTEAFF TGTGCCAGCACCATACAGACAGGGAGCACTGAAGCTTTCTTT
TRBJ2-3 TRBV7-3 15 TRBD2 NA CASTLAGGPTDTQYF TGTGCCAGCACCTTAGCGGGAGGGCCGACAGATACGCAGTATTTT
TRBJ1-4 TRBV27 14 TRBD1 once CASSWTGGNEKLFF TGTGCCAGCAGTTGGACAGGGGGAAATGAAAAACTGTTTTTT
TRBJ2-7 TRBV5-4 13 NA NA CASSLSSVYEQYF TGTGCCAGCAGCTTATCTAGCGTGTACGAGCAGTACTTC
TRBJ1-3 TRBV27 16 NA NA CASSLSGAVSGNTIYF TGTGCCAGCAGTTTATCGGGGGCAGTCTCTGGAAACACCATATATTTT
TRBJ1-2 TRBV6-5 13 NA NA CASSYGGVAGYTF TGTGCCAGCAGTTACGGGGGGGTAGCCGGCTACACCTTC
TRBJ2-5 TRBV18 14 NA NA CASSLLRGQETQYF TGTGCCAGCTCACTCCTACGGGGGCAAGAGACCCAGTACTTC
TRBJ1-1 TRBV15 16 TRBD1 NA CATSNPGQGSRSEAFF TGTGCCACCAGCAATCCGGGACAGGGGAGTAGATCTGAAGCTTTCTTT
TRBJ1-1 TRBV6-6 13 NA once CASSRQMNTEAFF TGTGCCAGCAGTAGACAGATGAACACTGAAGCTTTCTTT